This TCR beta chain was identified in a study of T-cell reconstitution after alpha-beta-depleted transplantation in children. The CDR3 is 16 amino acids. Deletions cut 1 base from V and 6 bases from J, with 18 bases between. Germline V gene data show CDR1 as SQVTM and CDR2 as ANQGSEA. For TCRbeta, the library was prepared with unique molecular identifiers. Each CDR3 protein is one row after TCRdb ran MiXCR on the PCR reads. The table shows approximately 340,000 distinct CDR3 sequences, with over 9% occurring only once. In its sample, this clonotype was seen many times. The sequence was obtained from a human donor who donated a stem cell graft to a child with acute lymphoblastic leukemia. The genes are TRBV29-1 and TRBJ1-4; D possibly corresponds to TRBD1 (5 bases). This specimen consisted of PBMCs from the stem cell graft donor, obtained from the stem cell graft. The CDR3 DNA reads as TGCAGCGTTGAAGGGGGGACCCCAGAAGGTCATGAAAAACTGTTTTTT. This translates into CSVEGGTPEGHEKLFF. Looking up the rest from reference TRBV29-1 and TRBJ1-4 gives the full variable domain: SAVISQKPSRDICQRGTSLTIQCQVDSQVTMMFWYRQQPGQSLTLIATANQGSEATYESGFVIDKFPISRPNLTFSTLTVSNMSPEDSSIYLCSVEGGTPEGHEKLFFGSGTQLSVL.